This T cell receptor (beta chain) was recorded in a study of shared clonotypes between healthy human individuals. On this clone: The sample holds other DNA sequences that translate to the same CDR3.

This table comes from immunoSEQ multiplex PCR, and its TCRdb copy is limited to in-frame clones, with some not included. This sample has roughly 2.5 million clones, with just over 90% found just once. The CDR3 is 16 amino acids. Trimming pared 0 bases from V and 0 bases from J, leaving 6 bases between. Per the germline V gene, CDR1 is MGHRA and CDR2 is YSYEKL. This rearrangement joins TRBV4-1 to TRBJ1-6; D remains ambiguous. The TCR originated in a man younger than 35 in good health. The sample comprised naive CD4+ T cells sorted from blood. Regarding subset: CD45RA+ positively selected. The CDR3 here is CASSQDRSSYNSPLHF. As DNA, the CDR3 is TGCGCCAGCAGCCAAGACCGGAGCTCCTATAATTCACCCCTCCACTTT.